This TCR beta chain was recovered during a study of blood T cell repertoires in COVID-19. V was cut by 5 bases and J by 5 bases, with 13 bases left in between. This CDR3 is built from 14 residues. Germline CDR1 and CDR2: MNHEY and SVGAGI. Assay used: immunoSEQ multiplex PCR; TCRdb lists only in-frame clones, some missing. The sample includes a few hundred thousand clones, 80% to 90% of them seen just once. This rearrangement joins TRBV6-5 to TRBJ1-5, with D possibly TRBD1 on 5 matching bases. The source of this sequence is a man aged 45-60 years with active or convalescent COVID-19. Sequencing was done on a sample of peripheral blood. CDR3 DNA sequence: TGTGCCAGCAGTCCCACAGGACCCGATCAGCCCCAGCATTTT. Translated: CASSPTGPDQPQHF.